This T cell receptor (beta chain) appears in the sequencing data of a study of cytotoxic CD8 clonotypes in ibrutinib-treated CLL. The overall study: Response sampling took place at median 12 months of treatment, range 6 to 36. Mean productive templates were around 260,000; mean productive rearrangements were around 86,000.

Germline V CDR1 and CDR2: MNHEY, SVGAGI. This CDR3 comprises 16 residues. The V and J ends lost 2 bases and 3 bases respectively, with 13 bases between them. Frozen PBMC stocks contributed approximately 1.9 micrograms of genomic DNA to the TCR beta libraries. Libraries were prepared by immunoSEQ multiplex PCR; TCRdb keeps only in-frame clonotypes and omits some of them. The top ten clones hold more than 2.5% of a sample with roughly 150,000 clones, 70% to 90% of them seen once. The receptor comes from a human donor with chronic lymphocytic leukemia. The rearrangement links TRBV6-5 to TRBJ1-4; D may be TRBD1 (5 bases). The sample was PBMCs, taken at disease progression, from a patient treated with ibrutinib. The CDR3: CASSYGRGAPNEKLFF. For the CDR3, the DNA is TGTGCCAGCAGTTACGGCCGTGGGGCGCCTAATGAAAAACTGTTTTTT.